The 9 T cell receptor beta chains reported below all come from one sample, sequenced in a study of T cell repertoires in cytomegalovirus infection (dated by TCRdb to the late 2010s). The antigens for these receptors are not known. Sequencer: Illumina HiSeq 1500. TCRdb reprocessed the public reads (quality trimming at Q25 with fastp, clone calling with MiXCR) and kept in-frame beta chains. Rows merge per CDR3 protein into single entries with the most common DNA and genes. The table for this sample lists fewer than 950,000 distinct CDR3 sequences; approximately 30% of them were counted only once. In total, the top ten clones hold 9.5% to 15% of the sample. This specimen's treatment or condition label, per the study, means: in vitro stimulation with specific CMV peptide epitopes to enrich CMV-specific T cells. This sample comprised cultured CD8+ T cells from PBMCs, obtained from culture after CMV antigen stimulation. These receptors originate from a human donor in good health (CMV status not recorded). Some clones in this sample may be carry-over from other donors' samples.

The chain joins TRBV6-7 to TRBJ1-1, with a possible D match to TRBD1 (5 bases). TRBV6-7 is an ORF, and what it does is uncertain. This CDR3 contains 17 residues. V lost 2 bases to trimming and J lost 5 bases, with 21 bases between them. The CDR3 DNA follows: TGTGCCAGCAGTTACCCCAGGGCGGGGGATGGAGGAACTGAAGCTTTCTTT. Amino acid sequence: CASSYPRAGDGGTEAFF.

For this clonotype: This may come from a read error, since a much larger clone is one base off. The chain employs TRBV7-9 and TRBJ1-1, with D hard to call. The CDR3 totals 12 residues. Germline loops: CDR1 SEHNR, CDR2 FQNEAQ (reference sequence). Trimming took 4 bases from V and 3 from J, leaving 6 bases between them. The CDR3 spells CASSYLDTEAFF. CDR3 DNA: TGTGCCAGCAGCTACTTGGACACTGAAGCTTTCTTT.

This chain uses TRBV19 with TRBJ2-1; TRBD1 agrees at 9 bases. The germline CDR1 and CDR2 sequences are LNHDA and SQIVND (reference sequence). This CDR3 region has 15 residues. V was pared by 9 bases and J by 8 bases, with 14 bases of the junction left unmatched. Here the CDR3 DNA reads TGTGCCAGCCGATACCGGGACAGGGCTTTAGATGAGCAGTTCTTC. Protein sequence: CASRYRDRALDEQFF.

V usage is TRBV5-1 and J usage is TRBJ2-1; D is uncertain. The germline gives CDR1 SGHRS, CDR2 YFSETQ. V was clipped by 7 bases and J by 3 bases, with 14 bases between them. The CDR3 length is 14 residues. CDR3 bases: TGCGCCAGCGCCGACTCGTCGTACTACAATGAGCAGTTCTTC. Translated, it gives CASADSSYYNEQFF.

This clonotype was seen a handful of times. The chain recombines TRBV19 with TRBJ2-1, with 8 nucleotides matching TRBD1. The CDR3 sequence is 14 residues long. Looked up from germline, CDR1 is LNHDA and CDR2 is SQIVND (reference sequence). The J segment lost 2 bases and the V segment lost 6 bases, leaving 3 bases of the junction unmatched. CDR3 in amino acids: CASRDREAYNEQFF. The CDR3 DNA sequence: TGTGCCAGTAGGGACAGGGAAGCCTACAATGAGCAGTTCTTC.

With respect to this clonotype: A read error may produce the germline difference seen at one junction end. The chain carries TRBV7-7 and TRBJ2-2; 8 nucleotides line up with TRBD1. Germline CDR1 is SSHAT and CDR2 is FNYEAQ (reference sequence). The CDR3 sequence is 17 residues long. The CDR3: CASSFSRGRGVAGELFF. CDR3 DNA sequence: TGTGCTAGCAGCTTCTCCAGGGGGCGAGGGGTAGCCGGGGAGCTGTTTTTT.

There are a few counts of this clonotype. V is TRBV11-2 and J is TRBJ2-3, with TRBD2 matching 11 bases. The CDR3 contains 16 residues. Germline values: CDR1 SGHAT, CDR2 FQNNGV. V dropped 5 bases and J dropped 3; count of bases not matched to a gene: 7. CDR3 bases: TGTGCCAGCAGCGTGTTAGCGGGGGGGCATACAGATACGCAGTATTTT. Encoded protein: CASSVLAGGHTDTQYF.

V and J are TRBV6-2 or TRBV6-3 and TRBJ2-7; D remains unclear. CDR3 length equals 16 residues. Per germline, CDR1 MNHEY and CDR2 SVGEGT. As DNA, the CDR3 is TGTGCTAGCAGTTACCCCCCAATTCTGGGGTTCTACGAGCAGTACGTC. Its translation is CASSYPPILGFYEQYV.

Comment on this clonotype: Given the absence of the conserved phenylalanine or tryptophan at the CDR3 end, a read error is likely. The rearrangement links TRBV7-9 to TRBJ1-1; D gene uncertain. Germline loops: CDR1 SEHNR, CDR2 FQNEAQ (reference sequence). The CDR3 length is 11 residues. The CDR3 is CANSFMEGAFL. The CDR3 bases are TGTGCCAACAGCTTCATGGAGGGTGCTTTCTTA.